The rows below give T cell receptor beta chains drawn from one sample of a study of PD-1 blockade in classical Hodgkin lymphoma. The repertoire was sequenced with immunoSEQ multiplex PCR; TCRdb's copy has only in-frame clones and lacks some. This sample has 98,000 or so clones, with 80% to 90% found just once. The source material was peripheral blood mononuclear cells (PBMCs), sampled before the second cycle of nivolumab. The receptors originated from a human donor with classical Hodgkin lymphoma. CDR3s include the opening cysteine and the closing phenylalanine or tryptophan.

V	J	length	CDR3
TRBV7-2	TRBJ1-3	14	CASLQGPSGNTIYF
TRBV11-2	TRBJ1-5	13	CASSLMRNQPQHF
TRBV6-1	TRBJ1-1	15	CASSEVGAGTTEAFF
TRBV7-2	TRBJ1-1	12	CASSRKNTEAFF
TRBV10-3	TRBJ2-1	15	CAISESGLVYNEQFF
TRBV2	TRBJ1-5	14	CATRQMNSNQPQHF
TRBV30	TRBJ2-6	17	CAWSVQRVGAGANVLTF
TRBV14	TRBJ2-3	16	CASSERLASGTYTQYF
TRBV6-5	TRBJ2-1	13	CASTKAQYNEQFF
TRBV6-5	TRBJ2-3	14	CASSRTGVTDTQYF
TRBV18	TRBJ1-1	15	CASSPRTATGISAFF
TRBV5-1	TRBJ2-7	12	CASSPRGYEQYF
TRBV19	TRBJ2-1	16	CASSIGGRVSGNEQFF
TRBV21-1	TRBJ1-5	13	CAKNRDGNQPQHF